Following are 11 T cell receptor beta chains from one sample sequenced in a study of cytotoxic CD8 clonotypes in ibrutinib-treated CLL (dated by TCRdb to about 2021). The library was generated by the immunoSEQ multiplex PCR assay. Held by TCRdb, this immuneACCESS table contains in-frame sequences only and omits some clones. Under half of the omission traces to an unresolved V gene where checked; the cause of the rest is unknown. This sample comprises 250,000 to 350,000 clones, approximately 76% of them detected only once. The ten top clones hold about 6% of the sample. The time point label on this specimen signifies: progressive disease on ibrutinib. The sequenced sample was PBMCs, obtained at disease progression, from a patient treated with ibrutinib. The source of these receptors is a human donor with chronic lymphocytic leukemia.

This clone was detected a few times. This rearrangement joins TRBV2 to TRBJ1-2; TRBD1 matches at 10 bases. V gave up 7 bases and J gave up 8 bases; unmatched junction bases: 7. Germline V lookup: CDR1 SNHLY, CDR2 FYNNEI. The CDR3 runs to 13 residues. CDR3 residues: CASNQDRGGGYTF. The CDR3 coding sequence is TGTGCCAGCAACCAGGACAGGGGGGGAGGCTACACCTTC. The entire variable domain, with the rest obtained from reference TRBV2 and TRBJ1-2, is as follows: EPEVTQTPSHQVTQMGQEVILRCVPISNHLYFYWYRQILGQKVEFLVSFYNNEISEKSEIFDDQFSVERPDGSNFTLKIRSTKLEDSAMYFCASNQDRGGGYTFGSGTRLTVV.

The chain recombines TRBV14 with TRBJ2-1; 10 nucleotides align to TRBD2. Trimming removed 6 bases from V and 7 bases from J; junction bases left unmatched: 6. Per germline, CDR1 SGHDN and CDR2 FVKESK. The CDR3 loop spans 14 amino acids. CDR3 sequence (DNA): TGTGCCAGCAGAAAAGCGGGAGGGATTAATGAGCAGTTCTTC. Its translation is CASRKAGGINEQFF.

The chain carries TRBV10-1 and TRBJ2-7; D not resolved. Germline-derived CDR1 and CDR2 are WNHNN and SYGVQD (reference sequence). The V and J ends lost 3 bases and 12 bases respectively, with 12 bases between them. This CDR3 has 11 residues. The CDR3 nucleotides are TGCGCCAGCAGTGATTTTGGACGGATGTACTTC. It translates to CASSDFGRMYF.

This chain's CDR3 is CASSVAAGLGANVLTF. Written as DNA, the CDR3 is TGTGCCAGCAGCGTAGCTGCAGGTCTGGGGGCCAACGTCCTGACTTTC. The chain recombines TRBV9 with TRBJ2-6, with no clear D. With 0 bases removed from V and 4 bases from J, the gap between germline ends came to 11 bases. The CDR3 is 16 residues long. Germline values: CDR1 SGDLS, CDR2 YYNGEE.

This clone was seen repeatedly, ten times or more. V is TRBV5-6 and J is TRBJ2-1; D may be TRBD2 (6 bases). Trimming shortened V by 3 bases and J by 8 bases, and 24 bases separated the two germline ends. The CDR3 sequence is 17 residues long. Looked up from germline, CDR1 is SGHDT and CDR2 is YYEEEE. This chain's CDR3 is CASSSTRGLETSDEQFF. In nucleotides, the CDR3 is TGTGCCAGCAGCTCGACACGGGGACTTGAGACCAGTGATGAGCAGTTCTTC.

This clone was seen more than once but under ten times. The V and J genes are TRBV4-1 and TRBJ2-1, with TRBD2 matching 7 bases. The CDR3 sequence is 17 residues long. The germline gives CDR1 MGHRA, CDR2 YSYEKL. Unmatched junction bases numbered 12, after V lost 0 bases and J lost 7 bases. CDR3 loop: CASSQDRASGPGNEQFF. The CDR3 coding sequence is TGCGCCAGCAGCCAAGATCGGGCTAGCGGTCCTGGGAATGAGCAGTTCTTC.

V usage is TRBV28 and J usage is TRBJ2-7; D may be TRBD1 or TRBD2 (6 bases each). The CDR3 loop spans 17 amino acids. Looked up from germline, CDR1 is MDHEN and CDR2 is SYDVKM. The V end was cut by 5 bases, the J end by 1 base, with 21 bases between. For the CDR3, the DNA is TGTGCCAGCAGTACTAGGCGTCTCCGAGGGGGGTCCTACGAGCAGTACTTC. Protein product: CASSTRRLRGGSYEQYF.

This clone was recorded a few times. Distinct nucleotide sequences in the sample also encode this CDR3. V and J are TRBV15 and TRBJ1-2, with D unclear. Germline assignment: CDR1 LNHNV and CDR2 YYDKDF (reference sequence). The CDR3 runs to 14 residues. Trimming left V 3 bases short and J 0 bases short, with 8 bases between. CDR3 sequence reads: CATSSRGANYGYTF. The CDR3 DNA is TGTGCCACCAGCAGCCGGGGAGCTAACTATGGCTACACCTTC. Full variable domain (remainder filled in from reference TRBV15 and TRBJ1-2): DAMVIQNPRYQVTQFGKPVTLSCSQTLNHNVMYWYQQKSSQAPKLLFHYYDKDFNNEADTPDNFQSRRPNTSFCFLDIRSPGLGDTAMYLCATSSRGANYGYTFGSGTRLTVV.

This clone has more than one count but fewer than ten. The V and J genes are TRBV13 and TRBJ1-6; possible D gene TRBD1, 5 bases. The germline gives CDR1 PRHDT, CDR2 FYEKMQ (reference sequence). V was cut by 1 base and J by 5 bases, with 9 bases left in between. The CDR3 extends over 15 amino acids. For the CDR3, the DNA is TGTGCCAGCAGCTTAGACAGGAATAATAATTCACCCCTCCACTTT. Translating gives CASSLDRNNNSPLHF.

CDR3 region: CASTSSSDTQYF. In DNA form, the CDR3 reads TGTGCCAGCACTAGTAGTTCAGATACGCAGTATTTT. The genes are TRBV6-5 and TRBJ2-3, with D uncertain. Deletions cut 7 bases from V and 4 bases from J, with 9 bases between. This CDR3 comprises 12 residues. CDR1 and CDR2 from the germline V gene are MNHEY and SVGAGI.

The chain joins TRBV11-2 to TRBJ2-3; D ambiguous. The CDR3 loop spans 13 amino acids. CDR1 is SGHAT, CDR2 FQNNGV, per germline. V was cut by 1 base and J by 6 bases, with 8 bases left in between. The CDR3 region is CASSLVTTDTQYF. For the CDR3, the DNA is TGTGCCAGCAGCTTAGTCACTACCGATACGCAGTATTTT.